The present TCR beta chain was sequenced within a study of identifying expanded T cells in peripheral blood. Overall study results and limits: Differentially abundant clones: 1 to 1.5 between replicates, roughly 16 at two to three weeks, around 20 at four. Variance in clone template counts between approximately two-week samples significantly increased with total template count across all healthy donors.

Collection occurred without any documented infections or immune events in donors. Remarks on this clone: Its antigen is unidentified.

After removal of 4 bases from V and 3 bases from J, the junction contained 3 bases not matched to a gene. This CDR3 is built from 14 residues. In germline, CDR1 is SGHRS, CDR2 YFSETQ. Assay used: immunoSEQ multiplex PCR; TCRdb lists only in-frame clones, some missing. Of 50,000 to 60,000 clones listed, around 86% are singletons. This clonotype was sampled from a person aged 18 to 70 in good health. The chain combines TRBV5-1 with TRBJ2-2, with 7 bases fitting TRBD1. Sequencing used blood. The CDR3 here is CASSRQGHTGELFF. CDR3 nucleotides: TGCGCCAGCAGCCGACAGGGTCACACCGGGGAGCTGTTTTTT.